Listed here are 17 T cell receptor beta chains from one sample, sequenced in a study of OX40 agonist ivuxolimab in advanced cancers. Using immunoSEQ multiplex PCR, the repertoire was profiled, and TCRdb retains in-frame clones only, with some absent. The repertoire holds tens of thousands of clones, with roughly 82% as singletons. The sample here was CD4+ or CD8+ T cells sorted from blood, taken in a trial of the OX40 agonist ivuxolimab. Receptor source: an adult with an advanced solid tumor such as melanoma, head and neck, liver or kidney cancer.

This clone has more than one count but fewer than ten. This chain links TRBV9 with TRBJ1-3; a possible D gene is TRBD1 (5 bases). V was pared by 3 bases and J by 3 bases, with 19 bases between. Germline CDR1 and CDR2: SGDLS and YYNGEE. The CDR3 contains 17 residues. In nucleotides, the CDR3 is TGTGCCAGCAGCGCAAGGGTGCGAGAAGGGGATGGAAACACCATATATTTT. It is translated as CASSARVREGDGNTIYF.

In this sample, this clone turned up a few times. The CDR3 DNA follows: TGTGCCAGTAGTATTCGAGGGGGATGGCATGAGCAGTTCTTC. It translates to CASSIRGGWHEQFF. The gene calls are TRBV19 and TRBJ2-1; D is possibly TRBD1 (6 bases). Deletions cut 3 bases from V and 8 bases from J, with 14 bases between. Per germline, CDR1 LNHDA and CDR2 SQIVND (reference sequence). The CDR3 is 14 amino acids.

The chain recombines TRBV11-2 with TRBJ1-1; D remains unclear. This CDR3 region has 11 residues. Germline CDR1 is SGHAT and CDR2 is FQNNGV. The germline V and J ends were trimmed by 2 bases and 8 bases, with 6 bases remaining between them. The CDR3 bases are TGTGCCAGCAGCTTACTAAGAGAAGCTTTCTTT. Amino acids: CASSLLREAFF.

The chain uses TRBV5-4 and TRBJ1-5; unclear D gene. This CDR3 is built from 14 residues. The germline V gene encodes CDR1 SGHNT and CDR2 YYREEE (reference sequence). Trimming cost V 2 bases and J 4 bases, with 10 bases left between them. CDR3 in DNA: TGTGCCAGCAGCTTCACGGGAGGGAATCAGCCCCAGCATTTT. It is translated as CASSFTGGNQPQHF. The entire variable domain, with the rest obtained from reference TRBV5-4 and TRBJ1-5, is as follows: ETGVTQSPTHLIKTRGQQVTLRCSSQSGHNTVSWYQQALGQGPQFIFQYYREEENGRGNFPPRFSGLQFPNYSSELNVNALELDDSALYLCASSFTGGNQPQHFGDGTRLSIL.

J is TRBJ1-5 and V is TRBV27; 7 bases agree with TRBD1. The CDR3 extends over 16 amino acids. The trim removed 0 bases at V and 4 bases at J, leaving 6 bases unmatched. Germline CDR1 reads MNHEY; CDR2 reads SMNVEV (reference sequence). The CDR3 protein is CASSLSPTGVNQPQHF. The CDR3 coding sequence is TGTGCCAGCAGTTTATCGCCCACAGGGGTTAATCAGCCCCAGCATTTT.

The rearrangement joins TRBV2 to TRBJ2-7; no clear D gene. Germline V gene sequence: CDR1 SNHLY, CDR2 FYNNEI. V gave up 6 bases and J gave up 3 bases, with 6 bases separating them. This CDR3 comprises 11 residues. The CDR3 protein is CASRLNYEQYF. Written as DNA, the CDR3 is TGTGCCAGCAGGCTGAACTACGAGCAGTACTTC.

This clone was picked up a small number of times. The gene calls are TRBV5-8 and TRBJ2-7; 12 bases map to TRBD2. V lost 4 bases, J lost 11 bases, and 13 bases stayed unmatched. This CDR3 is built from 15 residues. The germline gives CDR1 SGHTS, CDR2 YDEGEE. This CDR3 reads CASSRTSGVRGREYF. CDR3 sequence (DNA): TGTGCCAGCAGCCGGACTAGCGGGGTTAGAGGAAGAGAGTACTTC.

J is TRBJ2-7 and V is TRBV4-1; D is uncertain. V lost 0 bases, J lost 7 bases, and 22 bases lay in between. The CDR3 is 17 residues long. Germline CDR1 reads MGHRA; CDR2 reads YSYEKL. In DNA, the CDR3 is TGCGCCAGCAGCCAAGATCCCTGGCCAGTCCTCCTAAGGGAGCAGTACTTC. This encodes CASSQDPWPVLLREQYF.

The chain carries TRBV7-9 and TRBJ2-7; D is undetermined. The CDR3 totals 12 residues. Trimming removed 1 base from V and 2 bases from J, with 3 bases in between. The germline V gene encodes CDR1 SEHNR and CDR2 FQNEAQ (reference sequence). The DNA for the CDR3 is TGTGCCAGCAGCTTAGTAACCTACGAGCAGTACTTC. It yields the protein CASSLVTYEQYF.

J is TRBJ2-2 and V is TRBV2; the D gene is possibly TRBD1 (5 bases). Germline loops: CDR1 SNHLY, CDR2 FYNNEI. CDR3 length equals 16 residues. Trimming left V 5 bases short and J 4 bases short, with 17 bases between. As DNA, the CDR3 is TGTGCCAGCAGTAAAAGCCCCCAGGGTATCACCGGGGAGCTGTTTTTT. Translation gives CASSKSPQGITGELFF. The variable domain in full, completed from reference TRBV2 and TRBJ2-2, reads EPEVTQTPSHQVTQMGQEVILRCVPISNHLYFYWYRQILGQKVEFLVSFYNNEISEKSEIFDDQFSVERPDGSNFTLKIRSTKLEDSAMYFCASSKSPQGITGELFFGEGSRLTVL.

The chain carries TRBV9 and TRBJ2-7, with TRBD1 identical over 9 bases. The junction had 9 bases not matched to a gene; V was cut back by 4 bases and J by 4 bases. The germline gives CDR1 SGDLS, CDR2 YYNGEE. The CDR3 contains 15 residues. CDR3 protein: CASSLTGGPGYEQYF. The CDR3 DNA follows: TGTGCCAGCAGCCTAACAGGGGGCCCAGGTTACGAGCAGTACTTC.

The chain links TRBV6-5 to TRBJ2-2, with D possibly being TRBD1 (6 bases). The V and J ends lost 7 bases and 3 bases respectively, with 6 bases between them. The CDR3 is 12 residues long. Per the germline V gene, CDR1 is MNHEY and CDR2 is SVGAGI. The CDR3 spells CASKGDTGELFF. In DNA, the CDR3 is TGTGCCAGCAAGGGGGACACCGGGGAGCTGTTTTTT.

This clone is deemed medium-sized. This chain uses TRBV4-1 with TRBJ1-2, with D uncertain. The germline CDR1 and CDR2 sequences are MGHRA and YSYEKL. V gave up 3 bases and J gave up 8 bases, with 22 bases separating them. This CDR3 has 16 amino acids. CDR3 nucleotides: TGCGCCAGCAGCCAGTCGCCCGGATCCCTGTTGGAAGGCTACACCTTC. Its translation is CASSQSPGSLLEGYTF.

V gene TRBV7-9 combines with J gene TRBJ1-2; 7 bases are a match to TRBD1. This CDR3 is 16 amino acids long. Unmatched junction bases numbered 10, after V lost 2 bases and J lost 4 bases. Germline values: CDR1 SEHNR, CDR2 FQNEAQ (reference sequence). Here the CDR3 DNA reads TGTGCCAGCAGCTTAAGGACAGGCCAGTCTCTCTATGGCTACACCTTC. Amino acids: CASSLRTGQSLYGYTF.

The V and J genes are TRBV7-6 and TRBJ2-3; 7 bases are a match to TRBD2. V shed 1 base, J shed 2 bases, and the junction held 12 bases outside the gene matches. The CDR3 extends over 18 amino acids. The germline V gene encodes CDR1 SGHVS and CDR2 FNYEAQ. CDR3: CASSLEVVSGRDTDTQYF. The CDR3 bases are TGTGCCAGCAGCTTAGAGGTGGTTAGCGGGCGGGACACAGATACGCAGTATTTT.

There are a few counts of this clone. This chain links TRBV7-9 with TRBJ2-7; D is unclear. V was shortened by 2 bases and J by 5 bases, with 4 bases between the two germline ends. The CDR3 covers 11 residues. Germline V gene sequence: CDR1 SEHNR, CDR2 FQNEAQ (reference sequence). CDR3 in DNA: TGTGCCAGCAGCTTAAGTCACGAGCAGTACTTC. It is translated as CASSLSHEQYF.

This sequence joins TRBV2 and TRBJ1-2; TRBD1 is a possible D gene (5 bases). From germline, CDR1 is SNHLY and CDR2 FYNNEI. The CDR3 has 15 residues. The V and J ends lost 4 bases and 3 bases respectively, with 15 bases between them. This CDR3 reads CASSGESGDYYGYTF. The CDR3, as DNA: TGTGCCAGCAGTGGGGAGTCGGGGGATTACTATGGCTACACCTTC.